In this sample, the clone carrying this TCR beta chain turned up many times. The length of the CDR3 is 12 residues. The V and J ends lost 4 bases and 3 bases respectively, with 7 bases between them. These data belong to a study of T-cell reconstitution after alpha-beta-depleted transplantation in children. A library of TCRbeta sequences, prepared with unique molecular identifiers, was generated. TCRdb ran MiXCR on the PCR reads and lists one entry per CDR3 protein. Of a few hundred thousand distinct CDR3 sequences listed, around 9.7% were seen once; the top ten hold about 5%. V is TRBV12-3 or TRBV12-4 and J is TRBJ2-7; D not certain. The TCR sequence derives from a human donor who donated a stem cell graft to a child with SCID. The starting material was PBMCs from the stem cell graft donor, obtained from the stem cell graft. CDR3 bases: TGTGCCAGCAGTTCGACCAACTACGAGCAGTACTTC. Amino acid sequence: CASSSTNYEQYF.